This record looks at one T cell receptor beta chain sequence and its context. The record originates from a study of blood T cell repertoires in COVID-19. Study in general: Donors in the United States, Italy and Spain gave samples during acute or convalescent COVID-19.

Trimming removed 5 bases from V and 4 bases from J, with 9 bases in between. The CDR3 has 14 amino acids. Germline loops: CDR1 SNHLY, CDR2 FYNNEI. TCRdb's table, derived via immunoSEQ multiplex PCR, lists solely in-frame clones and lacks some. The table has 70,000 to 85,000 clones, about 80% seen once; the top ten hold roughly 9%. This clonotype originated in a human donor in a cohort sampled during active COVID-19. Sequenced material: peripheral blood. The genes are TRBV2 and TRBJ1-6, with a possible D match to TRBD1 (5 bases). The CDR3: CASSFTGYNSPLHF. As DNA, the CDR3 is TGTGCCAGCAGTTTCACAGGTTATAATTCACCCCTCCACTTT.